This TCR beta chain was obtained from a study of identical twins. This clonotype occurred a few times. As yet, its antigen is unknown. Germline V gene lookup returns CDR1 MNHEY and CDR2 SVGEGT. This CDR3 region has 14 residues. Trimming left V 6 bases short and J 4 bases short, with 12 bases between. Study outcomes and limitations: The analysis was cross-sectional rather than longitudinal within donors.

In TCRdb, the 5' RACE reads were re-called with MiXCR into one record per CDR3 protein. The sample lists about 450,000 distinct CDR3 sequences; under 20% were seen once. The chain carries TRBV6-2 or TRBV6-3 and TRBJ2-2, with D perhaps TRBD1 (6 bases). The sequence was obtained from a man between 50 and 59 years old in good health. Sample: naive T cells sorted from blood. This chain's CDR3 is CASRLRGGTGELFF. The CDR3 bases are TGTGCCAGCAGACTCAGGGGTGGCACCGGGGAGCTGTTTTTT.